This TCR beta chain was identified in a study of identical twins. Regarding the study as a whole: Analyses of zero insertions could, in part, be confounded by invariant MAIT and iNKT cells.

This clonotype was seen more than once but under ten times. What it binds is unknown. Only healthy Caucasians were enrolled as donors. The CDR3 has 14 residues. V was shortened by 2 bases and J by 6 bases, with 13 bases between the two germline ends. Per the germline V gene, CDR1 is SGHDT and CDR2 is YYEEEE. With template switching, a universal primer site was added, and the cDNA carried unique molecular identifiers. TCRdb redid the calling of the 5' RACE reads with MiXCR, one entry per CDR3 protein. The sample includes 1.5 million to 2 million distinct CDR3 sequences, more than 30% of them seen just once.

Sequencing was carried out using cord blood. This chain joins TRBV5-6 and TRBJ2-3; weak D call: TRBD1 (5 bases). The TCR originated in a newborn girl in good health. The CDR3 reads CASSFVRVRDTQYF. CDR3 nucleotides: TGTGCCAGCAGCTTCGTCAGGGTTCGGGATACGCAGTATTTT.